This TCR beta chain was found in a study of cytomegalovirus exposure and HLA in healthy donors (dated by TCRdb to 2016 to 2017). About the full investigation: According to an earlier analysis of several hundred of the donors, 150 million to 200 million T cells yielded 120 million or so unique TCR beta sequences and 250 to 350 Gb of sequence data. A later genetic analysis used genome-wide SNP genotypes for about 65% of the roughly 700 donors, treating that subset as a discovery cohort. The number of typed donors differed by locus: about 629-630 for A, B, C, DRB1 and DQB1; about 520 for DQA1; over 600 for DPA1; and around 470 for DPB1. Several DR-DQ haplotypes were treated as single units for association and clustering because of strong linkage in the cohort. The study profiled the T cell repertoires of hundreds of subjects by immunosequencing and related them to cytomegalovirus serostatus. Across about 380 genotyped donors of the cohort, an average of 235,054 unique TCR beta nucleotide sequences per donor were sequenced, and roughly 18% of those sequences were non-productive. In addition to the first cohort of roughly 670 subjects, a separate validation cohort of around 110 different subjects was used. In the later analysis, no new phenotypic data were used to find candidate immune exposures; instead, reliance was placed on TCR beta sequences and their occurrence across donors. To predict cytomegalovirus infection status, the study brought together high-throughput TCR immunosequencing, statistical association of individual TCRs with disease status, and machine learning. The study was designed to test whether signatures of past pathogen exposure could be identified by cataloging public T cell receptors. To decide whether each TCR beta V gene segment behaved as functional or pseudogenic, an earlier analysis of some 600 of the donors relied on high-throughput TCR beta sequencing. Of the roughly 430 genotyped donors, about 80% fell in the genetic ancestry cluster associated with self-reported Caucasian donors. Every repertoire in the discovery cohort had been generated on one and the same sequencing platform. Donor age, sex, ethnicity and CMV serostatus were compiled alongside the repertoire data. Approximately 300 gigabases of sequencing data and around 85 million unique TCR sequences made up an early release that covered over 550 HLA-typed donors. To study patterns of TCR occurrence, a later analysis re-analyzed previously published TCR beta repertoires from 666 donors and added high-resolution HLA genotyping. Class I and class II HLA loci were covered by the typing at four-digit resolution.

Library creation used the immunoSEQ multiplex PCR assay. The multiplex PCR relied on a mix of 60 forward primers for TCR Vbeta segments and 13 reverse primers for TCR Jbeta segments. The CDR3 region of rearranged TCR beta genes was amplified from genomic DNA with a multiplex PCR assay. On the Illumina HiSeq System, the amplified TCR beta libraries were sequenced as 87-base-pair reads. In the authors' own workflow: Across the 670 or so repertoires, a later analysis counted roughly 77 million unique TCR beta chains, around 10 million of which were shared by at least two donors. Raw reads were error-corrected and collapsed into unique sequences by a nearest-neighbor algorithm in which closely related sequences were merged to remove PCR and sequencing errors. Alignment of CDR3 sequences to IMGT reference sequences was used to assign V, D and J gene segments. For a sequence to be retained, at least a six-nucleotide match to both a V gene segment and a J gene segment was required. A rearrangement was called productive if the CDR3 had no stop codons and remained in frame with V and J, and every other rearrangement was called non-productive. CDR3 was defined according to IMGT convention as the region running from the second conserved V-encoded cysteine to the conserved J-encoded phenylalanine. Sequences without an unambiguous match to a single V gene segment were excluded from the earlier analysis of about 630 of the donors. An earlier analysis of 550 to 650 of the donors classified V segments as functional when productive rearrangements were above 56.7% and as segregating when the standard deviation between donors was above 5%. A statistical classification framework was built for diagnosing cytomegalovirus status from the catalog of TCR beta chain sequences. A later analysis assigned V and J genes by comparing TCR nucleotide sequences with IMGT/GENE-DB human TR gene sequences. In a later analysis, CDR3 sequences and most-parsimonious VDJ recombination scenarios were assigned using the TCRdist pipeline. In a later analysis, each TCR beta chain was defined by its CDR3 amino acid sequence together with its V-gene family, and reads lacking a unique V-gene family were excluded. To address suspected cross-contamination and a sequencing artifact, a later analysis removed approximately 590 highly shared, low-generation-probability nucleotide sequences. A later analysis calculated a clonal expansion index for each public chain from normalized within-repertoire ranks of inferred template counts. A later analysis computed generation probabilities with a VDJ recombination model fitted to out-of-frame rearrangements, and checked the results against IGoR. In a later analysis, hypergeometric tests were used to score TCR-TCR, TCR-HLA and TCR-CMV co-occurrence, with a repertoire-size bias correction applied to TCR pairs. A later analysis estimated false discovery rates by permuting HLA or CMV assignments 20 times. A later analysis grouped co-occurring TCRs with DBSCAN, adding TCRdist sequence similarity when clustering within HLA-allele-positive subsets. Co-occurrence clustering excluded repertoires with fewer than 30,000 or more than 120,000 public chains, plus five with anomalous nucleotide sharing. This immuneACCESS table, as held by TCRdb, lists in-frame sequences with V and J called but not all clones. Of the missing ones, under half trace to an unresolved V gene in checked studies; the others have no known cause. The DNA gave D and trimming, while V, J and clone size come from that table. The sample table includes 150,000 or so clones. Roughly 2% of the sample is held by the ten biggest clonotypes.

Points on this clone: Its antigen is not yet known.

The CDR3 measures 19 amino acids from cysteine to phenylalanine. Only CDR3 DNA is held: 57 bases, read in frame from base 1. V and J are trimmed by 5 bases and 0 bases, and the gene matches miss 10 bases of the junction. For CDR1 and CDR2, the germline V gene lists SNHLY and FYNNEI. Study-wide findings and limitations: For the cohort, immune exposure information was limited to CMV serostatus. The authors suggested that the approach could potentially be generalized to other disease states and immunological phenotypes. According to a later analysis, parvovirus B19, influenza, CMV and Epstein-Barr virus appeared linked to several top co-occurrence clusters. In both the original and validation cohorts, the classifier was reported to diagnose cytomegalovirus status with high specificity and sensitivity. The study listed 170 or so TCR beta chains as associated with cytomegalovirus. A further reported finding was that TCR beta sequences accurately predicted the HLA-A and HLA-B alleles for most subjects in the first cohort. A cluster of highly shared sequence variants was judged likely to represent a technical artifact of the sequencing pipeline. In an earlier analysis of more than 450 of the donors, most TCR beta V segments were observed in productive rearrangements about 90% or about 30% of the time, broadly matching IMGT annotations. Some IMGT-functional V segments, including TRBV6-2 and TRBV6-3, could not be distinguished by the 87-base-pair reads and were therefore excluded. A later genetic analysis reported fewer N-insertions in productive TCRs among donors in an Asian-associated ancestry cluster than the roughly 670-donor mean. While some public TCRs were present in many individuals, most TCR sequences turned up only very rarely across donors. According to a later analysis, TCR association rates differed among HLA loci, with DRB1 alleles showing the most associated TCRs and HLA-C alleles showing the fewest. Strong co-occurrence of HLA alleles, especially DR and DQ, made assigning TCR associations to individual alleles difficult. This cohort had only TCR beta chains sequenced, and the lack of alpha or paired-chain data limited which features could be detected. The earlier analysis of a few hundred of the donors excluded 15 to 20 rarely observed V segments, including chromosome 9 orphons, because counts were too low. A later analysis associated around 16,000 TCR beta sequences with specific HLA alleles at a false discovery rate of 0.05. An association between a missense DCLRE1C variant and V-gene and J-gene trimming of TCR beta chains was found in a later genetic analysis and replicated in an independent cohort. A later analysis found that most CMV-associated TCR beta chains appeared HLA-restricted, with HLA associations seemingly driven largely by CMV exposure. In a later analysis, HLA-associated TCR beta chains showed more clonal expansion and lower generation probabilities than non-associated chains that were equally common. Because HLA typing was unavailable for some donors at each locus, only the typed subset was used in association tests. Presence/absence analyses assumed roughly uniform sequencing depth across donors, an assumption that may not hold. Correlated functional status among segregating V segments might be attributable to linkage disequilibrium, but an unknown experimental factor could not be ruled out. A few of the identified cytomegalovirus-associated TCR beta chains were confirmed in vitro to be specific for cytomegalovirus antigens.

The cohort consisted of 600 or so healthy bone marrow donors. At the time of sampling, all cohort members were nominally healthy, though unrecorded immune exposures were likely present. The donor was CMV seronegative and was included in the group of a few hundred seronegative cohort members. Every donor gave a peripheral blood sample, and the peripheral blood mononuclear cells from that sample were used for TCR beta sequencing. Genomic DNA extraction from the blood cell samples was performed with the Qiagen DNeasy Blood Extraction Kit. What was sequenced was PBMCs. This chain is built from TRBV2 and TRBJ2-6; TRBD2 fits 10 bases in the junction. This sequence originates from a woman younger than 30 in good health and CMV-seronegative. The CDR3 has the sequence CASSRVRLAGSSGANVLTF. The base sequence is TGTGCCAGCAGTCGGGTCAGACTAGCGGGTTCCTCTGGGGCCAACGTCCTGACTTTC.